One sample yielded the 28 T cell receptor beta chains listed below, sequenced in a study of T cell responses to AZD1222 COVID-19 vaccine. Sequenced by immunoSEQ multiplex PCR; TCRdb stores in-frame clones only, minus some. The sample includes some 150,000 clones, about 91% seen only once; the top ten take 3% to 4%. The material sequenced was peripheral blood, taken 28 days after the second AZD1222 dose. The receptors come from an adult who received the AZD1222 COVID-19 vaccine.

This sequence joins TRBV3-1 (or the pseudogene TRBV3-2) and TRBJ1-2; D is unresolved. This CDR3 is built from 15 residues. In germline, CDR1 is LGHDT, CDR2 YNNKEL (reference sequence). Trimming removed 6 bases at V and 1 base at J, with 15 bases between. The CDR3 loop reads CASSDPDGLNYGYTF. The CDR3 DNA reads TGTGCCAGCAGTGACCCCGACGGACTTAACTATGGCTACACCTTC.

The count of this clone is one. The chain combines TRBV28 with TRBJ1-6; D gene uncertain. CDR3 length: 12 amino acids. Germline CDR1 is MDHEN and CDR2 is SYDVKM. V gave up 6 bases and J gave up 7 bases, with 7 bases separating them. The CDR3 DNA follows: TGTGCCAGCAGACTGGGAAATTCACCCCTCCACTTT. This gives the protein CASRLGNSPLHF.

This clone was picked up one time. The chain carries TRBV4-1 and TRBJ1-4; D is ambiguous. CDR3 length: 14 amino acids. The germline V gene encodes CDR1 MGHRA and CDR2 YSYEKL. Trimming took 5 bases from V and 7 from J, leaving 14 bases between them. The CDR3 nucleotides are TGCGCCAGCAGCACCGGGTGGAGAGGTGAAAAACTGTTTTTT. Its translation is CASSTGWRGEKLFF.

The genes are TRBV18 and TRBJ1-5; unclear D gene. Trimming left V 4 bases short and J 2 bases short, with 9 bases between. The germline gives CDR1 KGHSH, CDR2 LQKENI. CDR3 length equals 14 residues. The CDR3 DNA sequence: TGTGCCAGCTCACTTGACAAGGGCAATCAGCCCCAGCATTTT. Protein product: CASSLDKGNQPQHF.

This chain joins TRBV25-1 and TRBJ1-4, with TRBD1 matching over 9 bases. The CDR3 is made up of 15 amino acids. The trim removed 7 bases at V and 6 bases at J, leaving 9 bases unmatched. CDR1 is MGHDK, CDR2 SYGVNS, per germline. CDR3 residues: CASTEGWTGDEKLFF. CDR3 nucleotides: TGTGCCAGCACCGAGGGTTGGACAGGGGATGAAAAACTGTTTTTT.

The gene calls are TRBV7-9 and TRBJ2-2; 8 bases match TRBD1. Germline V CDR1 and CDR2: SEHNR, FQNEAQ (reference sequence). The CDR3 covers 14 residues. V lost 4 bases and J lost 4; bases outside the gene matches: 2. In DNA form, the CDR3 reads TGTGCCAGCAGCTGGGACAGGCGCACCGGGGAGCTGTTTTTT. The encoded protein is CASSWDRRTGELFF.

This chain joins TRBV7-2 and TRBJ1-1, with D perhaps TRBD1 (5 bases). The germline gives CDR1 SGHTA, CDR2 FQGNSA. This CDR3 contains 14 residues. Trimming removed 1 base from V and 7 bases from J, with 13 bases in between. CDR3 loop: CASSLVGAVGEAFF. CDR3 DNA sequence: TGTGCCAGCAGCTTAGTTGGGGCGGTGGGTGAAGCTTTCTTT.

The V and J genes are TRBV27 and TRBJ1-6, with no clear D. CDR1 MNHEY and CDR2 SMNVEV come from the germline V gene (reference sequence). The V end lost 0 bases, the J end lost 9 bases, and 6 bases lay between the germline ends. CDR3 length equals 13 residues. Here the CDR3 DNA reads TGTGCCAGCAGTTTATCTCCGGGTTCACCCCTCCACTTT. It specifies CASSLSPGSPLHF.

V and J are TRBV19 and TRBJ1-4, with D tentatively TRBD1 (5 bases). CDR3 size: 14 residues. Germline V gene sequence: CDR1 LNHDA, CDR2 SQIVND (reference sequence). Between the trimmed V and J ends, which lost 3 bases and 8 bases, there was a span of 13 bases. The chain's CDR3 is CASSITRVGEKLFF. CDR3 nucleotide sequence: TGTGCCAGTAGTATTACCAGGGTTGGAGAAAAACTGTTTTTT. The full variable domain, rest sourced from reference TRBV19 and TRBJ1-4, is DGGITQSPKYLFRKEGQNVTLSCEQNLNHDAMYWYRQDPGQGLRLIYYSQIVNDFQKGDIAEGYSVSREKKESFPLTVTSAQKNPTAFYLCASSITRVGEKLFFGSGTQLSVL.

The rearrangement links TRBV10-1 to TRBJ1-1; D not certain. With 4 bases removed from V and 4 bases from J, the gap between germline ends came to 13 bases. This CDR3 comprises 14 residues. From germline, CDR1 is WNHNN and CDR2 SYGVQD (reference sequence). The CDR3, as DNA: TGCGCCAGCAGTGCCATGGGGATCTCCACTGAAGCTTTCTTT. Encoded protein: CASSAMGISTEAFF.

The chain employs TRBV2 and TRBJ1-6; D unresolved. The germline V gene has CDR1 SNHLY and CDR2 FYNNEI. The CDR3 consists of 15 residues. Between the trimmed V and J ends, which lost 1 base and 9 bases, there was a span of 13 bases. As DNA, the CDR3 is TGTGCCAGCAGTGAAGTCGGCGAGGCAAGTTCACCCCTCCACTTT. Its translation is CASSEVGEASSPLHF.

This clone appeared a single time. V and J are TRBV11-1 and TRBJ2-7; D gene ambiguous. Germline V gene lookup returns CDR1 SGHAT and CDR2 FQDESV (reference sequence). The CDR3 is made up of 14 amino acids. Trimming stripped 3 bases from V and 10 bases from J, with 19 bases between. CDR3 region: CASSFTTTRPSQYF. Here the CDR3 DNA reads TGTGCCAGCAGCTTCACAACTACGAGACCTAGTCAGTACTTC. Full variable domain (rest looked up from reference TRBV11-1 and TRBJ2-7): EAEVAQSPRYKITEKSQAVAFWCDPISGHATLYWYRQILGQGPELLVQFQDESVVDDSQLPKDRFSAERLKGVDSTLKIQPAELGDSAMYLCASSFTTTRPSQYFGPGTRLTVT.

CDR3 sequence reads: CASSYRTSPGTDTQYF. In DNA form, the CDR3 reads TGTGCCAGCAGTTACCGGACTAGCCCTGGCACAGATACGCAGTATTTT. The chain employs TRBV6-2 or TRBV6-3 and TRBJ2-3; 8 bases match TRBD2. The length of the CDR3 is 16 residues. V lost 2 bases and J lost 1; bases outside the gene matches: 5. Per germline, CDR1 MNHEY and CDR2 SVGEGT.

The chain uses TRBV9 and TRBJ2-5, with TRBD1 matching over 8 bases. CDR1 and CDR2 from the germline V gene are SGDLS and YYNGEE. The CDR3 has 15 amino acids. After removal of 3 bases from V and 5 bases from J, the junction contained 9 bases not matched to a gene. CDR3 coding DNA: TGTGCCAGCAGCGGGTCAGGGGGCCGATCGGAGACCCAGTACTTC. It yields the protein CASSGSGGRSETQYF.

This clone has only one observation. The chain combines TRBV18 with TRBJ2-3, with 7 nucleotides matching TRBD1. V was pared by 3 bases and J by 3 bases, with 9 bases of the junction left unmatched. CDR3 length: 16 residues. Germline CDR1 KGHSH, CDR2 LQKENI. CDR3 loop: CASSPADRVGTDTQYF. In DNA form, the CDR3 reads TGTGCCAGCTCACCCGCCGACAGGGTAGGGACAGATACGCAGTATTTT. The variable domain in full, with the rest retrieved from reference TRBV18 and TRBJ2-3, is NAGVMQNPRHLVRRRGQEARLRCSPMKGHSHVYWYRQLPEEGLKFMVYLQKENIIDESGMPKERFSAEFPKEGPSILRIQQVVRGDSAAYFCASSPADRVGTDTQYFGPGTRLTVL.

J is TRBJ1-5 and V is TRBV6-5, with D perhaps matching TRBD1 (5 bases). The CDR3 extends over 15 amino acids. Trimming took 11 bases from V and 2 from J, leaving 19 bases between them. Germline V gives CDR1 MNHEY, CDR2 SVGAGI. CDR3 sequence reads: CASTGLGAGNQPQHF. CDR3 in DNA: TGTGCCTCCACGGGGCTAGGGGCAGGCAATCAGCCCCAGCATTTT.

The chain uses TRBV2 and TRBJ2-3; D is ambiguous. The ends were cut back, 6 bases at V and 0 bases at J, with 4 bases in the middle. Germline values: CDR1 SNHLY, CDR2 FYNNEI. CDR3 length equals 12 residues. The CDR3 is CASSRSTDTQYF. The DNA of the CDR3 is TGTGCCAGCAGCCGTAGCACAGATACGCAGTATTTT.

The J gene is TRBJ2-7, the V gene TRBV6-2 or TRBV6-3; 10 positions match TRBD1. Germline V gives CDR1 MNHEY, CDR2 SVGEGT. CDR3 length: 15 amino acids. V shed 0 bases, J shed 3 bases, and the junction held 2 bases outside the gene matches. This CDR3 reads CASSYSRDRGYEQYF. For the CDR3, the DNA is TGTGCCAGCAGTTACTCGAGGGACAGGGGCTACGAGCAGTACTTC.

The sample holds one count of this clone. The CDR3 protein is CASSEILRLQETQYF. Written as DNA, the CDR3 is TGTGCCAGCAGTGAAATTCTTCGTCTACAAGAGACCCAGTACTTC. The chain employs TRBV6-1 and TRBJ2-5; D not resolved. Per germline, CDR1 MNHNS and CDR2 SASEGT. The ends were cut back, 2 bases at V and 2 bases at J, with 12 bases in the middle. CDR3 size: 15 residues.

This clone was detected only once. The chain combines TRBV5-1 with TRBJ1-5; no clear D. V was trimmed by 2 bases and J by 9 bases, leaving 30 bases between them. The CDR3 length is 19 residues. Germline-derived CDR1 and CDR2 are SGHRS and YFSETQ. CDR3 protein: CASSFRPGEEFNVMGPQHF. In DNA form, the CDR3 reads TGCGCCAGCAGCTTCCGCCCGGGTGAAGAATTTAACGTCATGGGGCCCCAGCATTTT. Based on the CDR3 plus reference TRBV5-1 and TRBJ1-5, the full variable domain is KAGVTQTPRYLIKTRGQQVTLSCSPISGHRSVSWYQQTPGQGLQFLFEYFSETQRNKGNFPGRFSGRQFSNSRSEMNVSTLELGDSALYLCASSFRPGEEFNVMGPQHFGDGTRLSIL.

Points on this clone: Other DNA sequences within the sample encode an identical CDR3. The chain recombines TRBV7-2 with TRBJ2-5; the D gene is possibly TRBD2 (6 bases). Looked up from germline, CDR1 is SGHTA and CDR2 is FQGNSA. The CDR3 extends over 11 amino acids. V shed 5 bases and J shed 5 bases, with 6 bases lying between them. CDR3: CASSSGETQYF. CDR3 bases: TGTGCCAGCAGCAGCGGGGAGACCCAGTACTTC.

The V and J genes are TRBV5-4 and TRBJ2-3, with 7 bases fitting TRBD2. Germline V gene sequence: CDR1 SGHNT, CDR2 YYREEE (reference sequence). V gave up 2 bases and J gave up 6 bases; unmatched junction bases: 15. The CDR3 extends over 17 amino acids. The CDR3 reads CASSFPTRLATTDTQYF. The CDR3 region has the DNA TGTGCCAGCAGCTTTCCTACCCGACTAGCCACGACGGATACGCAGTATTTT.

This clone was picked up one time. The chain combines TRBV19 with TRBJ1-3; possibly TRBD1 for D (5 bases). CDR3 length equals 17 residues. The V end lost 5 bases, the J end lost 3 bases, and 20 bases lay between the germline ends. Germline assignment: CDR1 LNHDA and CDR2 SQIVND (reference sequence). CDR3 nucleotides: TGTGCCAGTAGTCCGCCCCCCGGGGCCCCGAGTGGAAACACCATATATTTT. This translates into CASSPPPGAPSGNTIYF.

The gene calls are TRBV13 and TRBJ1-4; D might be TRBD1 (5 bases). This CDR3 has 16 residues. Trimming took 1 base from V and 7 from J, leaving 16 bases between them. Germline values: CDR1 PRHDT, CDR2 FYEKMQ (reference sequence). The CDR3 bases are TGTGCCAGCAGCTTAGCGGGTTTGGGGCTTTCTGAAAAACTGTTTTTT. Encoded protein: CASSLAGLGLSEKLFF.

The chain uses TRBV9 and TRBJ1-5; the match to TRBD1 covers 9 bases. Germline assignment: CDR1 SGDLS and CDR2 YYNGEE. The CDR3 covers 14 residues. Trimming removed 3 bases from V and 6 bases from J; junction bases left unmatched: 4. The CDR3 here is CASSANRGPQPQHF. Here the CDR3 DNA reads TGTGCCAGCAGCGCTAACAGGGGGCCTCAGCCCCAGCATTTT.

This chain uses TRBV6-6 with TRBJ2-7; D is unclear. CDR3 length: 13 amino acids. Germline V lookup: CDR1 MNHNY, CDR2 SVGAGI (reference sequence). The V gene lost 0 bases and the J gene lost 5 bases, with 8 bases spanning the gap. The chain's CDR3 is CASSYSPRDEQYF. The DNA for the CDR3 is TGTGCCAGCAGTTACTCCCCTCGCGACGAGCAGTACTTC.

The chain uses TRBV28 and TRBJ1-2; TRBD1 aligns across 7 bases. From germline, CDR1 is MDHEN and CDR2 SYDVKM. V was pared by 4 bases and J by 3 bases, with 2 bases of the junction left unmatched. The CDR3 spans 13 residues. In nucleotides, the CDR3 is TGTGCCAGCAGTTCAGGGGGATACTATGGCTACACCTTC. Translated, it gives CASSSGGYYGYTF.

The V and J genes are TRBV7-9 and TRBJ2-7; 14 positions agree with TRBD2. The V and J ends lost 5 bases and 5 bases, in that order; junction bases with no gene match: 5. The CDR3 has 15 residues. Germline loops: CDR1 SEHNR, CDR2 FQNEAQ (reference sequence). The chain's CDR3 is CASSPGTSGSHEQYF. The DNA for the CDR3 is TGTGCCAGCAGCCCTGGGACTAGCGGGAGCCACGAGCAGTACTTC. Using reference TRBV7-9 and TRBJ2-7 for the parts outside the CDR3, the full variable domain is DTGVSQNPRHKITKRGQNVTFRCDPISEHNRLYWYRQTLGQGPEFLTYFQNEAQLEKSRLLSDRFSAERPKGSFSTLEIQRTEQGDSAMYLCASSPGTSGSHEQYFGPGTRLTVT.